The 15 T cell receptor beta chains in this list originate from one sample, sequenced in a study of CD8+ T cells in alopecia areata. cDNA prepared by RNA extraction and subsequent reverse transcription served as the template for sequencing. TCRdb's copy holds only in-frame clones and misses some; the assay was immunoSEQ multiplex PCR. The sample gives fewer than 150,000 clones, roughly four fifths of which show up once; more than 20% is in the top ten. This sample's treatment: oral pan-JAK inhibitor, 5-10 mg twice daily. Sequencing was performed on CD8+ T cells sorted from blood, taken at week 4, from a patient treated with tofacitinib. The receptors were gathered from a human donor with alopecia areata.

The rearrangement links TRBV6-5 to TRBJ2-2, with 7 nucleotides matching TRBD2. Trimming at V came to 6 bases and at J to 5 bases, leaving 3 bases not matched to a gene. The CDR3 sequence is 13 residues long. Germline V gene data show CDR1 as MNHEY and CDR2 as SVGAGI. The chain's CDR3 is CASSSGGTGELFF. The CDR3 DNA reads as TGTGCCAGCAGCTCCGGGGGGACCGGGGAGCTGTTTTTT.

The chain has TRBV27 and TRBJ2-1; unclear D gene. The CDR3 has 12 amino acids. Looked up from germline, CDR1 is MNHEY and CDR2 is SMNVEV (reference sequence). V was shortened by 3 bases and J by 7 bases, with 7 bases between the two germline ends. The CDR3 reads CASSFHSNEQFF. CDR3 bases: TGTGCCAGCAGTTTTCATTCGAATGAGCAGTTCTTC.

The rearrangement uses TRBV11-2 and TRBJ2-7, with TRBD1 identical over 8 bases. This CDR3 has 12 amino acids. The J segment lost 6 bases and the V segment lost 6 bases, leaving 4 bases of the junction unmatched. Germline values: CDR1 SGHAT, CDR2 FQNNGV. In DNA, the CDR3 is TGTGCCAGCAGTCTAACAGGGGGCGAGCAGTACTTC. It translates to CASSLTGGEQYF.

The chain uses TRBV4-1 and TRBJ1-4, with TRBD1 matching over 7 bases. Per germline, CDR1 MGHRA and CDR2 YSYEKL. The CDR3 covers 16 residues. Trimming took 0 bases from V and 7 from J; bases not matched to a gene: 8. The CDR3 spells CASSQDPTGFFEKLFF. The CDR3 DNA reads TGCGCCAGCAGCCAAGATCCGACAGGGTTCTTTGAAAAACTGTTTTTT.

The chain recombines TRBV19 with TRBJ2-6; 8 positions match TRBD1. The CDR3 is 18 amino acids. Trimming took 2 bases from V and 4 from J; bases not matched to a gene: 10. Germline V gene sequence: CDR1 LNHDA, CDR2 SQIVND (reference sequence). The CDR3: CASSIQDRDSAGANVLTF. The CDR3 DNA reads as TGTGCCAGTAGTATACAGGACAGGGATTCCGCCGGGGCCAACGTCCTGACTTTC.

The chain has TRBV7-9 and TRBJ2-7; D call uncertain. CDR1 is SEHNR, CDR2 FQNEAQ, per germline (reference sequence). Deletions cut 5 bases from V and 8 bases from J, with 16 bases between. The CDR3 is made up of 13 amino acids. The CDR3 DNA reads as TGTGCCAGCAGCATCAAACAGAGTACGAAGCAGTACTTC. Its translation: CASSIKQSTKQYF. Complete variable domain (other parts from reference TRBV7-9 and TRBJ2-7): DTGVSQNPRHKITKRGQNVTFRCDPISEHNRLYWYRQTLGQGPEFLTYFQNEAQLEKSRLLSDRFSAERPKGSFSTLEIQRTEQGDSAMYLCASSIKQSTKQYFGPGTRLTVT.

The chain carries TRBV18 and TRBJ2-6, with 7 bases lining up with TRBD1. Germline CDR1 KGHSH, CDR2 LQKENI. Losses at the gene ends were 1 base for V and 0 bases for J; bases not matched to a gene: 18. The CDR3 totals 22 residues. CDR3 sequence: CASSPQAPENRDRYSGANVLTF. CDR3 nucleotide sequence: TGTGCCAGCTCACCACAGGCTCCCGAAAACCGGGACAGATACTCTGGGGCCAACGTCCTGACTTTC.

This chain joins TRBV9 and TRBJ2-1, with D maybe TRBD2 (5 bases). The CDR3 consists of 16 residues. Germline V CDR1 and CDR2: SGDLS, YYNGEE. Trimming shortened V by 0 bases and J by 4 bases, and 14 bases separated the two germline ends. The CDR3 region is CASSVAAPSGYNEQFF. CDR3 DNA sequence: TGTGCCAGCAGCGTAGCGGCCCCCTCGGGGTACAATGAGCAGTTCTTC.

The V and J genes are TRBV7-9 and TRBJ2-7; no clear D gene. This CDR3 has 11 residues. With 5 bases removed from V and 4 bases from J, the gap between germline ends came to 6 bases. CDR1 and CDR2 (germline): SEHNR, FQNEAQ (reference sequence). The CDR3 bases are TGTGCCAGCAGCAATAGGTACGAGCAGTACTTC. As protein: CASSNRYEQYF. The full variable domain, in which reference TRBV7-9 and TRBJ2-7 provide the parts outside the CDR3, is DTGVSQNPRHKITKRGQNVTFRCDPISEHNRLYWYRQTLGQGPEFLTYFQNEAQLEKSRLLSDRFSAERPKGSFSTLEIQRTEQGDSAMYLCASSNRYEQYFGPGTRLTVT.

This clone appeared a few times. The rearrangement links TRBV15 to TRBJ1-4; no firm D call. The V end was cut by 2 bases, the J end by 8 bases, with 9 bases between. The CDR3 length is 13 residues. Germline V lookup: CDR1 LNHNV, CDR2 YYDKDF (reference sequence). CDR3 protein: CATSRRSYEKLFF. The CDR3 bases are TGTGCCACCAGCAGACGGTCGTACGAAAAACTGTTTTTT.

The table lists this clone with a few counts. The rearrangement links TRBV27 to TRBJ2-1, with D tentatively TRBD1 or TRBD2 (7 bases each). Germline values: CDR1 MNHEY, CDR2 SMNVEV (reference sequence). The CDR3 is 12 amino acids. V gave up 5 bases and J gave up 8 bases, with 10 bases separating them. The CDR3 sequence: CASSPGGDEQFF. As DNA, the CDR3 is TGTGCCAGCAGTCCAGGGGGGGATGAGCAGTTCTTC.

The rearrangement joins TRBV4-1 to TRBJ1-2, with unresolved D. The V and J ends lost 2 bases and 0 bases respectively, with 13 bases between them. This CDR3 region has 16 residues. The germline gives CDR1 MGHRA, CDR2 YSYEKL. CDR3 bases: TGCGCCAGCAGCCAAAGCGAGAGGGTATCTAACTATGGCTACACCTTC. Its protein product is CASSQSERVSNYGYTF.

This chain joins TRBV15 and TRBJ2-1; 9 bases line up with TRBD2. CDR1 is LNHNV and CDR2 is YYDKDF in the germline V gene (reference sequence). CDR3 size: 16 residues. The junction had 6 bases not matched to a gene; V was cut back by 5 bases and J by 1 base. CDR3 sequence: CATSSRAGGSYNEQFF. The CDR3 DNA follows: TGTGCCACCAGCTCTCGAGCGGGGGGTTCCTACAATGAGCAGTTCTTC.

The V gene is TRBV9, the J gene TRBJ2-3, with D possibly TRBD1 on 6 matching bases. Germline V gene data show CDR1 as SGDLS and CDR2 as YYNGEE. With 3 bases removed from V and 3 bases from J, the gap between germline ends came to 14 bases. The CDR3 has 15 residues. The CDR3 coding sequence is TGTGCCAGCAGCGGTTTGGGGGCCCTTACAGATACGCAGTATTTT. Translating it yields CASSGLGALTDTQYF.

The chain links TRBV2 to TRBJ1-1; 9 bases fit TRBD1. Germline V gene sequence: CDR1 SNHLY, CDR2 FYNNEI. J gave up 3 bases and V 7 bases, and 6 bases lay outside the gene matches. The CDR3 contains 14 residues. Written as DNA, the CDR3 is TGTGCCAGCAACCTTGGACAGGGGCACACTGAAGCTTTCTTT. Encoded protein: CASNLGQGHTEAFF.